This TCR beta chain was recovered during a study of T cell responses to AZD1222 COVID-19 vaccine (dated by TCRdb to about 2021). About the study as a whole: AZD1222 recipients given second doses at about 4 weeks or at about 12 weeks were pooled, since spike-specific TCR depth and breadth were not found to differ between the two schedules. TCR sequencing was performed for more than 230 trial participants, of whom around 200 were given two doses of AZD1222 and around 26 were given two doses of MenACWY control vaccine. Trial participants were enrolled by age into 18-55, 56-69 and 70-plus year subgroups, with approximately 150, 30 and 60 TCR-sequenced participants respectively. Study-wide conclusions, independent of this receptor: Because no samples from the day 14 peak response were available, repertoires could be characterized only after the peak T cell response. After two AZD1222 doses, spike-specific TCR breadth and depth were significantly higher than at day 0 and than in MenACWY recipients. Most participants were white British and females outnumbered males, and the authors suggested that clonal diversity may have been underestimated. Vaccine-associated CD4 TCRs spanned the whole spike protein, with dominant responses in regions 160-218 and 743-854. Only five or six AZD1222 recipients were SARS-CoV-2 seropositive at baseline, limiting conclusions about previously exposed vaccinees. Reportedly, close to half of the unique spike-specific TCRs recognized epitopes lying outside the regions that are mutated in the B.1.351 and B.1.1.7 variants. The 56-69-year group was small, and its depth increase did not reach significance, likely because of low power.

The sample's time point label, decoded: baseline before first vaccination. The vaccinee samples were drawn from two UK trials, COV001 and COV002, one of which was a single-blind randomized controlled phase 2/3 trial testing AZD1222 (ChAdOx1 nCoV-19) in healthy adults. Trial participant PBMC samples were collected at day 0 and day 28 after the second dose for TCRbeta chain sequencing. The CDR3 regions of human TCRbeta chains were analyzed by immunosequencing. Regarding the original processing steps: Repertoire TCRs were matched against a reference library of SARS-CoV-2-specific TCRs generated with the MIRA antigen-specificity platform. Breadth was defined as the fraction of unique TCRs that were SARS-CoV-2-associated. Depth was defined as the fraction of total T cells that were SARS-CoV-2-associated. Using the MIRA data, each spike-specific TCR was mapped to the spike region that the TCR reacts to and placed in a CD4 or CD8 class. Log10-transformed breadth and depth values were compared by one-way ANOVA with Sidak's multiple comparisons tests. TCRdb limited this immuneACCESS table to in-frame rearrangements with V and J called. A share of clones is missing; checked studies link under half to unresolved V genes, and the rest is unexplained. From that table come the V and J calls and clone size; the DNA was used to work out D and trimming. For this sample the table gives 100,000 to 150,000 clones, of which around nine tenths were detected only once. The top ten clones comprise roughly 6.3% of the sample.

To note about this clone: The antigen it binds to is not known. The record has no base qualities; no much larger clone is one base away.

Spanning cysteine to phenylalanine, the CDR3 consists of 15 amino acids. Just CDR3 DNA is preserved here, 45 bases in frame from base 1. The germline V gene sets CDR1 to SGHTA and CDR2 to FQGNSA. The germline V and J ends show losses of 3 bases and 2 bases respectively, and no gene match explains 4 bases of the junction. The chain links TRBV7-2 with TRBJ2-7, and 10 junctional nucleotides match TRBD2. This TCR was sampled from an adult in good health. The sequences come from peripheral blood, collected on day 0 of AZD1222 vaccination. CDR3 loop: CASSFQRGGPYEQYF. The bases are TGTGCCAGCAGCTTCCAGCGGGGGGGACCCTACGAGCAGTACTTC.